This is a list of T cell receptor beta chains from one sample in a study of T cell responses to AZD1222 COVID-19 vaccine. The method was immunoSEQ multiplex PCR; TCRdb's version includes in-frame clones alone and lacks a portion of them. Altogether about 180,000 clones are present, approximately 86% being singletons, with the ten largest covering around a tenth. Here the sequenced sample was peripheral blood, taken 28 days after the second AZD1222 dose. All receptors derive from an adult who received the AZD1222 COVID-19 vaccine. The CDR3 runs from the conserved cysteine through the conserved F or W. D genes are given only for firm matches. Clone size, where shown, is once, few, many, or a class for clones that have expanded.

J | size | D | V | DNA | CDR3
TRBJ2-3 | few | TRBD2 | TRBV19 | TGTGCCAGTAGTAGTATAGCGGGGAGGAGGGGAACAGATACGCAGTATTTT | CASSSIAGRRGTDTQYF
TRBJ2-3 | NA | NA | TRBV25-1 | TGTGCCAGCCGAAAGACGGGCACAGATACGCAGTATTTT | CASRKTGTDTQYF
TRBJ1-2 | NA | NA | TRBV7-3 | TGTGCCAGCAGCCCCCGCGGGGGAGGGCTCTATGGCTACACCTTC | CASSPRGGGLYGYTF
TRBJ1-2 | NA | NA | TRBV7-8 | TGTGCCAGCAGCCCCACAGGGTGGGAGGGCTACACCTTC | CASSPTGWEGYTF
TRBJ2-7 | NA | TRBD1 | TRBV7-2 | TGTGCCAGCAGCTTAGATTCCGGACAGGACTACGAGCAGTACTTC | CASSLDSGQDYEQYF
TRBJ2-1 | NA | NA | TRBV19 | TGTGCCAGTAGTAGAAGACAGGACCTGGGGTACAATGAGCAGTTCTTC | CASSRRQDLGYNEQFF
TRBJ1-4 | NA | NA | TRBV4-2 | TGTGCCAGCAGCCAAGATAATCCAAAACTGTTTTTT | CASSQDNPKLFF
TRBJ2-5 | NA | TRBD1 | TRBV27 | TGTGCCAGCAGTCGGGACAGGTCCCAAGAGACCCAGTACTTC | CASSRDRSQETQYF
TRBJ2-5 | NA | NA | TRBV15 | TGTGCCACCAGCAGACAGGGGATGTTCCAAGAGACCCAGTACTTC | CATSRQGMFQETQYF
TRBJ2-7 | NA | NA | TRBV3-1/TRBV3-2 | TGTGCCAGCAGCCAAGCCAGGGGTAGCGAGCAGTACTTC | CASSQARGSEQYF
TRBJ2-3 | NA | NA | TRBV28 | TGTGCCAGCAGTCCAGCGCTAACAGATACGCAGTATTTT | CASSPALTDTQYF
TRBJ2-7 | NA | NA | TRBV4-1 | TGCGCCAGCAGCCAGTCCCAGCTCGCCGAGCAGTACTTC | CASSQSQLAEQYF
TRBJ2-2 | NA | TRBD2 | TRBV4-1 | TGCGCCAGCAGCCATCAGCGTGGGCCTTCTAGCGGGGTGGACACCGGGGAGCTGTTTTTT | CASSHQRGPSSGVDTGELFF
TRBJ1-2 | NA | NA | TRBV25-1 | TGTGCCAGCAGAAGTGGACAAGGCACTGGAAACTATGGCTACACCTTC | CASRSGQGTGNYGYTF
TRBJ1-5 | NA | NA | TRBV27 | TGTGCCAGCAGTCCCCGTCCGGGGCCGGATAGCAATCAGCCCCAGCATTTT | CASSPRPGPDSNQPQHF
TRBJ1-1 | NA | TRBD1 | TRBV5-1 | TGCGCCAGCAGCTTGCGGACAGGGGGTACCACTGAAGCTTTCTTT | CASSLRTGGTTEAFF
TRBJ2-3 | NA | TRBD2 | TRBV10-3 | TGTGCCACCAGGCATAAAGATGGAGCGGGGAGTAGCACAGATACGCAGTATTTT | CATRHKDGAGSSTDTQYF
TRBJ1-2 | NA | NA | TRBV12-3/TRBV12-4 | TGTGCCAGCAGAACAGACGGACTACCGGGCTACACCTTC | CASRTDGLPGYTF
TRBJ1-3 | once | NA | TRBV5-8 | TGTGCCAGCAGCTTGGGGACCCTATCTGGAAACACCATATATTTT | CASSLGTLSGNTIYF
TRBJ2-7 | NA | NA | TRBV2 | TGTGCCAGCAGCCGGACGGGTTACGAGCAGTACTTC | CASSRTGYEQYF
TRBJ1-2 | NA | NA | TRBV5-1 | TGCGCCAGCAGCTCCACAGTACAGGATGGCTACACCTTC | CASSSTVQDGYTF
TRBJ2-7 | NA | TRBD2 | TRBV30 | TGTGCCTGTCCTAGCGGGGTTAGCTCCTACGAGCAGTACTTC | CACPSGVSSYEQYF
TRBJ2-2 | NA | NA | TRBV19 | TGTGCCAGTACACGGATACCGAACACCGGGGAGCTGTTTTTT | CASTRIPNTGELFF
TRBJ1-2 | NA | NA | TRBV25-1 | TGTGCCAGCAGCCACCCTCGGGGGAACTATGGCTACACCTTC | CASSHPRGNYGYTF
TRBJ2-5 | once | TRBD2 | TRBV11-2 | TGTGCCAGCAGCTCGACACCACTAGCGGGGGGCCTGGAGACCCAGTACTTC | CASSSTPLAGGLETQYF
TRBJ2-7 | NA | TRBD2 | TRBV15 | TGTGCCACCAGCAGAGTAGGTGGTGCGCGGGGGGAGAACGAGCAGTACTTC | CATSRVGGARGENEQYF
TRBJ2-5 | NA | TRBD1 | TRBV6-5 | TGTGCCAGCAGTTGGACAGGGTGGGAGACCCAGTACTTC | CASSWTGWETQYF
TRBJ2-3 | once | TRBD2 | TRBV5-1 | TGCGCCAGCAGCGGACAGGGACTAGCGGGGGGCCTCCCAGATACGCAGTATTTT | CASSGQGLAGGLPDTQYF
TRBJ1-2 | once | NA | TRBV19 | TGTGCCAGTAGCACAGAGGCTACCATCTATGGCTACACCTTC | CASSTEATIYGYTF
TRBJ2-7 | NA | TRBD2 | TRBV28 | TGTGCCAGCAGGTCCCCAGCGGGGGGCCCGCAGCTGTACTTC | CASRSPAGGPQLYF